One and the same sample provided the 4 T cell receptor beta chains below, sequenced in a study of cytomegalovirus exposure and HLA in healthy donors. PCR was performed using 60 Vbeta and 13 Jbeta primers. Generated by immunoSEQ multiplex PCR, the TCRdb table keeps only in-frame clones and is missing some. The sample yields 120,000 or so clones, roughly 86% seen once. Sample: PBMCs. These receptors all come from a man between 18 and 29 years old in good health and CMV-seronegative.

V usage is TRBV18 and J usage is TRBJ1-1; TRBD1 matches 9 bases. After removal of 4 bases from V and 5 bases from J, the junction contained 17 bases not matched to a gene. CDR3 length: 18 amino acids. Germline CDR1 KGHSH, CDR2 LQKENI. CDR3 in amino acids: CASSLTRTGVNLETEAFF. The CDR3 DNA follows: TGTGCCAGCTCACTAACCCGGACAGGGGTTAATCTCGAAACTGAAGCTTTCTTT. Based on the CDR3 plus reference TRBV18 and TRBJ1-1, the full variable domain is NAGVMQNPRHLVRRRGQEARLRCSPMKGHSHVYWYRQLPEEGLKFMVYLQKENIIDESGMPKERFSAEFPKEGPSILRIQQVVRGDSAAYFCASSLTRTGVNLETEAFFGQGTRLTVV.

In nucleotides, the CDR3 is TGCGCCAGCAGCTTGGCCGGGCAGGGAGGTGAAAAACTGTTTTTT. This encodes CASSLAGQGGEKLFF. This chain links TRBV5-1 with TRBJ1-4, with D perhaps TRBD1 (5 bases). Germline loops: CDR1 SGHRS, CDR2 YFSETQ. The CDR3 has 15 residues. The ends were cut back, 0 bases at V and 7 bases at J, with 13 bases in the middle.

The chain employs TRBV11-2 and TRBJ2-5, with D tentatively TRBD2 (5 bases). With the DNA end fitting TRBJ2-7 better, the J assignment may be wrong. This CDR3 is 12 amino acids long. Germline CDR1 and CDR2: SGHAT and FQNNGV. DNA of the CDR3: TGTGCCAGCAGTTCGGACTTTGGCGAGCAGTACTTC. Its protein product is CASSSDFGEQYF.

The V gene is TRBV5-1, the J gene TRBJ2-7; D remains ambiguous. The CDR3 has 19 amino acids. The germline CDR1 and CDR2 sequences are SGHRS and YFSETQ. V lost 0 bases, J lost 7 bases, and 29 bases lay in between. This CDR3 is CASSLVLLVGRGVSGEQYF. The CDR3 DNA reads TGCGCCAGCAGCTTGGTACTTTTGGTTGGTCGTGGAGTCTCTGGAGAGCAGTACTTC.